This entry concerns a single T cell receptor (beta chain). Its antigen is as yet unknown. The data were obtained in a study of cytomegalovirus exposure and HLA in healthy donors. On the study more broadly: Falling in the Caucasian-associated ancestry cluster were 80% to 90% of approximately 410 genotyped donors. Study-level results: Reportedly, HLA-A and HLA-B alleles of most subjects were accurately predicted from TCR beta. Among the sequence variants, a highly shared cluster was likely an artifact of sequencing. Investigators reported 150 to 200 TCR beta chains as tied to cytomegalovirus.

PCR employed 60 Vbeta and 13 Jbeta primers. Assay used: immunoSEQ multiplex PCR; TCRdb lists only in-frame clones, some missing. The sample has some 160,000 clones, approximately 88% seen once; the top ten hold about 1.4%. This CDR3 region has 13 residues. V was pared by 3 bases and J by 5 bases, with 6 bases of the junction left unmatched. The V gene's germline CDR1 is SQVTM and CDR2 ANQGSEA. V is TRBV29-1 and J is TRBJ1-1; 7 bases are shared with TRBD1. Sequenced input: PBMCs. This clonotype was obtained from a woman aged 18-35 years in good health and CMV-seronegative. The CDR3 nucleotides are TGCAGCGTTGACCTGACAGGGTTGACTGAAGCTTTCTTT. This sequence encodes CSVDLTGLTEAFF.